The 25 T cell receptor beta chains below all came from one sample that was sequenced in a study of blood T cell repertoires in COVID-19. Profiling relied on immunoSEQ multiplex PCR, and the TCRdb table lists in-frame clones only, not all of them. The table has about 440,000 clones, roughly 85% seen once. Sequences were obtained from PBMCs or T cells enriched from blood (not recorded which). These receptors were obtained from a woman aged 18-29 years with acute COVID-19.

V is TRBV24-1 and J is TRBJ2-2; D gene ambiguous. The V end was cut by 12 bases, the J end by 2 bases, with 12 bases between. The germline gives CDR1 KGHDR, CDR2 SFDVKD. CDR3 size: 13 residues. The CDR3 DNA sequence: TGTGCCGCCCAGAGACAAAACACCGGGGAGCTGTTTTTT. Amino acid sequence: CAAQRQNTGELFF.

This clone has a single count. This rearrangement joins TRBV6-5 to TRBJ2-7; 8 bases map to TRBD1. Unmatched junction bases numbered 4, after V lost 0 bases and J lost 0 bases. CDR3 length equals 16 residues. Germline lookup yields CDR1 MNHEY and CDR2 SVGAGI. In DNA, the CDR3 is TGTGCCAGCAGTTACTCCTCAGGGGGCTACTCCTACGAGCAGTACTTC. It specifies CASSYSSGGYSYEQYF.

This rearrangement joins TRBV5-1 to TRBJ2-1; 8 positions agree with TRBD2. The CDR3 spans 15 residues. Per the germline V gene, CDR1 is SGHRS and CDR2 is YFSETQ. The V segment lost 4 bases and the J segment 1 base; nucleotides outside the gene matches: 4. CDR3 DNA: TGCGCCAGCAGCATCACGGGGGGGTCCTACAATGAGCAGTTCTTC. Translation: CASSITGGSYNEQFF.

The chain has TRBV5-1 and TRBJ1-1; TRBD1 agrees at 10 bases. The CDR3 contains 17 residues. Trimming took 3 bases from V and 4 from J; bases not matched to a gene: 12. Looked up from germline, CDR1 is SGHRS and CDR2 is YFSETQ. CDR3 protein: CASSSLPGQGRGTEAFF. The CDR3 DNA reads as TGCGCCAGCAGCTCCCTACCGGGACAGGGGCGTGGCACTGAAGCTTTCTTT.

The rearrangement joins TRBV28 to TRBJ1-2, with D unclear. The germline V gene has CDR1 MDHEN and CDR2 SYDVKM. V lost 6 bases to trimming and J lost 0 bases, with 11 bases between them. This CDR3 is 14 amino acids long. The CDR3 bases are TGTGCCAGCAGCGGTCGTAGCGCTAACTATGGCTACACCTTC. Amino acids: CASSGRSANYGYTF.

The chain links TRBV27 to TRBJ2-7, with D tentatively TRBD2 (6 bases). V shed 1 base and J shed 0 bases, with 7 bases lying between them. CDR1 is MNHEY and CDR2 is SMNVEV in the germline V gene (reference sequence). The CDR3 totals 14 residues. CDR3 sequence reads: CASSLYGGSYEQYF. Written as DNA, the CDR3 is TGTGCCAGCAGTTTATACGGGGGCTCCTACGAGCAGTACTTC.

V is TRBV7-2 and J is TRBJ1-4, with TRBD1 matching over 7 bases. This CDR3 comprises 13 residues. Germline CDR1 and CDR2: SGHTA and FQGNSA. V lost 6 bases, J lost 7 bases, and 5 bases stayed unmatched. The CDR3 here is CASRSGGSEKLFF. Written as DNA, the CDR3 is TGTGCCAGCAGATCAGGGGGTTCTGAAAAACTGTTTTTT. The full variable domain, rest sourced from reference TRBV7-2 and TRBJ1-4, is GAGVSQSPSNKVTEKGKDVELRCDPISGHTALYWYRQSLGQGLEFLIYFQGNSAPDKSGLPSDRFSAERTGGSVSTLTIQRTQQEDSAVYLCASRSGGSEKLFFGSGTQLSVL.

This chain uses TRBV28 with TRBJ1-5; a possible D gene is TRBD1 (5 bases). This CDR3 contains 16 residues. Germline V lookup: CDR1 MDHEN, CDR2 SYDVKM. The germline V and J ends were trimmed by 7 bases and 9 bases, with 25 bases remaining between them. The DNA of the CDR3 is TGTGCCAGCACGACACCCCAGGGCCCCCCAAGGCCGCCCCAGCATTTT. The encoded protein is CASTTPQGPPRPPQHF.

The chain has TRBV5-6 and TRBJ2-7, with TRBD2 matching 11 bases. The CDR3 has 14 amino acids. In germline, CDR1 is SGHDT, CDR2 YYEEEE. J lost 6 bases, V lost 4 bases, and 6 bases had no gene match. Here the CDR3 DNA reads TGTGCCAGCAGCGGAACTAGCGGGAGAGGCGAGCAGTACTTC. This translates into CASSGTSGRGEQYF.

The chain employs TRBV28 and TRBJ2-1; 7 bases are shared with TRBD1. The CDR3 contains 16 residues. After removal of 4 bases from V and 7 bases from J, the junction contained 13 bases not matched to a gene. CDR1 MDHEN and CDR2 SYDVKM come from the germline V gene. CDR3 sequence reads: CASSSNRGNSVNEQFF. The CDR3 nucleotides read TGTGCCAGCAGTTCGAACAGGGGTAACTCGGTGAATGAGCAGTTCTTC.

This rearrangement joins TRBV7-2 to TRBJ2-4, with TRBD2 identical over 8 bases. The CDR3 runs to 17 residues. V trimming: 3 bases; J trimming: 1 base; junction bases outside the gene matches: 8. Germline-derived CDR1 and CDR2 are SGHTA and FQGNSA. CDR3 in amino acids: CASSFVGAGGAKNIQYF. The CDR3 DNA reads as TGTGCCAGCAGCTTCGTTGGCGCGGGAGGCGCCAAAAACATTCAGTACTTC.

V is TRBV6-1 and J is TRBJ1-5, with D possibly matching TRBD1 (6 bases). The CDR3 has 14 residues. Germline CDR1 and CDR2: MNHNS and SASEGT. Trimming left V 2 bases short and J 4 bases short, with 9 bases between. In nucleotides, the CDR3 is TGTGCCAGCAGTGAATTACAGGGTAATCAGCCCCAGCATTTT. It specifies CASSELQGNQPQHF.

This chain connects TRBV9 to TRBJ1-6, with a tentative D call TRBD1 (5 bases). Germline CDR1 SGDLS, CDR2 YYNGEE. This CDR3 comprises 14 residues. Trimming removed 5 bases from V and 7 bases from J, with 13 bases in between. Here the CDR3 reads CASREDRINSPLHF. The CDR3 nucleotides read TGTGCCAGCAGGGAAGACAGAATCAATTCACCCCTCCACTTT. The full variable domain, rest sourced from reference TRBV9 and TRBJ1-6, is DSGVTQTPKHLITATGQRVTLRCSPRSGDLSVYWYQQSLDQGLQFLIQYYNGEERAKGNILERFSAQQFPDLHSELNLSSLELGDSALYFCASREDRINSPLHFGNGTRLTVT.

J is TRBJ1-1 and V is TRBV7-9; 8 positions agree with TRBD1. V trimming: 6 bases; J trimming: 0 bases; junction bases outside the gene matches: 12. Germline V lookup: CDR1 SEHNR, CDR2 FQNEAQ (reference sequence). The CDR3 sequence is 17 residues long. DNA for the CDR3: TGTGCCAGCAGATTCCAGGGGGCAATTCGCATGAACACTGAAGCTTTCTTT. Its protein product is CASRFQGAIRMNTEAFF.

This clone was recorded once. This chain uses TRBV5-1 with TRBJ2-7; 9 bases fit TRBD1. V was clipped by 4 bases and J by 5 bases; unmatched bases: 7. Germline-derived CDR1 and CDR2 are SGHRS and YFSETQ. The CDR3 is 14 residues long. CDR3 coding DNA: TGCGCCAGCAGCCCTCAGACAGGGGGGGACGAGCAGTACTTC. This codes for CASSPQTGGDEQYF.

The chain joins TRBV18 to TRBJ1-4; 8 bases match TRBD1. Trimming cost V 3 bases and J 5 bases; bases outside gene matches: 5. Germline V gene lookup returns CDR1 KGHSH and CDR2 LQKENI. The CDR3 covers 15 residues. In DNA form, the CDR3 reads TGTGCCAGCTCACCTGGGGACAGGACAAATGAAAAACTGTTTTTT. Residues: CASSPGDRTNEKLFF.

As DNA, the CDR3 is TGTGCCAGCAGCTCGGGGACTGACTCCTACAATGAGCAGTTCTTC. Translating it yields CASSSGTDSYNEQFF. The chain has TRBV5-4 and TRBJ2-1, with a possible D match to TRBD2 (6 bases). V lost 3 bases to trimming and J lost 0 bases, with 10 bases between them. CDR1 is SGHNT, CDR2 YYREEE, per germline (reference sequence). This CDR3 contains 15 residues. The full variable domain, with the rest looked up from reference TRBV5-4 and TRBJ2-1, is ETGVTQSPTHLIKTRGQQVTLRCSSQSGHNTVSWYQQALGQGPQFIFQYYREEENGRGNFPPRFSGLQFPNYSSELNVNALELDDSALYLCASSSGTDSYNEQFFGPGTRLTVL.

Concerning this clone: Other DNA sequences in this sample translate to the same CDR3. V usage is TRBV28 and J usage is TRBJ1-1; D ambiguous. CDR1 is MDHEN, CDR2 SYDVKM, per germline. Trimming shortened V by 1 base and J by 3 bases, and 3 bases separated the two germline ends. This CDR3 is built from 12 residues. The CDR3 loop reads CASSLSDTEAFF. The CDR3 bases are TGTGCCAGCAGTTTATCGGACACTGAAGCTTTCTTT. The variable domain in full, with the rest retrieved from reference TRBV28 and TRBJ1-1, is DVKVTQSSRYLVKRTGEKVFLECVQDMDHENMFWYRQDPGLGLRLIYFSYDVKMKEKGDIPEGYSVSREKKERFSLILESASTNQTSMYLCASSLSDTEAFFGQGTRLTVV.

This chain connects TRBV5-6 to TRBJ2-7; TRBD1 aligns across 9 bases. V was pared by 3 bases and J by 9 bases, with 7 bases of the junction left unmatched. This CDR3 has 13 amino acids. CDR1 SGHDT and CDR2 YYEEEE come from the germline V gene. Here the CDR3 reads CASSSGTGWVQYF. CDR3 nucleotide sequence: TGTGCCAGCAGCTCCGGGACAGGGTGGGTGCAGTACTTC.

The sample holds one count of this clone. This rearrangement joins TRBV27 to TRBJ1-5; D may be TRBD1 (5 bases). Germline CDR1 reads MNHEY; CDR2 reads SMNVEV (reference sequence). The V gene lost 6 bases and the J gene lost 1 base, with 13 bases spanning the gap. The CDR3 contains 15 residues. CDR3 loop: CASSGGAGSNQPQHF. CDR3 nucleotide sequence: TGTGCCAGCAGCGGAGGGGCAGGAAGCAATCAGCCCCAGCATTTT.

V usage is TRBV25-1 and J usage is TRBJ1-1; D unclear. V shed 3 bases and J shed 3 bases, with 8 bases lying between them. CDR1 is MGHDK and CDR2 is SYGVNS in the germline V gene. This CDR3 contains 13 residues. The CDR3 spells CASSENGYTEAFF. The CDR3 nucleotides read TGTGCCAGCAGTGAGAACGGGTACACTGAAGCTTTCTTT.

The chain recombines TRBV30 with TRBJ1-2, with D possibly being TRBD1 (5 bases). V was clipped by 1 base and J by 1 base, with 13 bases between them. The CDR3 spans 15 residues. Germline loops: CDR1 GTSNPN, CDR2 SVGIG (reference sequence). Here the CDR3 DNA reads TGTGCCTGGAGTGGGGGCGAAGGGCTTAACTATGGCTACACCTTC. Protein sequence: CAWSGGEGLNYGYTF. The whole variable domain, remainder taken from reference TRBV30 and TRBJ1-2, is SQTIHQWPATLVQPVGSPLSLECTVEGTSNPNLYWYRQAAGRGLQLLFYSVGIGQISSEVPQNLSASRPQDRQFILSSKKLLLSDSGFYLCAWSGGEGLNYGYTFGSGTRLTVV.

The gene calls are TRBV19 and TRBJ2-3, with D hard to call. V was clipped by 5 bases and J by 7 bases, with 10 bases between them. Germline V gene sequence: CDR1 LNHDA, CDR2 SQIVND (reference sequence). The CDR3 contains 12 residues. The CDR3 coding sequence is TGTGCCAGTAGTCGACCCGGGTATACGCAGTATTTT. Protein product: CASSRPGYTQYF.

The chain combines TRBV28 with TRBJ2-3; tentatively, D is TRBD2 (6 bases). The CDR3 runs 15 residues. Trimming took off 7 bases at V and 2 bases at J, with 16 bases between the two ends. The germline gives CDR1 MDHEN, CDR2 SYDVKM. The CDR3 coding sequence is TGTGCCAGCACTTTCTTCGGCGGGGCCACAGATACGCAGTATTTT. It yields the protein CASTFFGGATDTQYF.

The CDR3 coding sequence is TGTGCCATCAGTGGGGCTAGCGGCTCCTACGAGCAGTACTTC. Residues: CAISGASGSYEQYF. V gene TRBV10-3 combines with J gene TRBJ2-7; 7 bases agree with TRBD2. Trimming removed 4 bases from V and 0 bases from J; junction bases left unmatched: 3. This CDR3 has 14 amino acids. Germline CDR1 ENHRY, CDR2 SYGVKD.